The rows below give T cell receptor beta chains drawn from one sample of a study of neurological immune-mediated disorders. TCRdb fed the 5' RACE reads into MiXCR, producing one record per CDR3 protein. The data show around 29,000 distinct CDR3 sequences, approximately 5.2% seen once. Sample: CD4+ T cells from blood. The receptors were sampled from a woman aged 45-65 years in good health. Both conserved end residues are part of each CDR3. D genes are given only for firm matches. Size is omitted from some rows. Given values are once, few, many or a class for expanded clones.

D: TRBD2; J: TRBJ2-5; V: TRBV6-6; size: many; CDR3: CASMGLAGETQYF; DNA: TGTGCCTCCATGGGACTAGCGGGAGAGACCCAGTACTTC
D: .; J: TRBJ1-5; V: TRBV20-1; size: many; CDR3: CSARDPGTVNQPQHF; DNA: TGCAGTGCTAGAGATCCCGGGACGGTTAATCAGCCCCAGCATTTT
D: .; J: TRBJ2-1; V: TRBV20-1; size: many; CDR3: CSATLSEEQFF; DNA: TGCAGTGCTACCCTAAGTGAGGAGCAGTTCTTC
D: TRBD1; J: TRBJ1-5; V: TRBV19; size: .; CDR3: CASSPSTGIGNQPQHF; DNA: TGTGCCAGTAGTCCCTCGACAGGGATCGGCAATCAGCCCCAGCATTTT
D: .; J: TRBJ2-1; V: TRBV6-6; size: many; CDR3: CASSYGGHSYNEQFF; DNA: TGTGCCAGCAGTTACGGGGGCCACTCCTACAATGAGCAGTTCTTC
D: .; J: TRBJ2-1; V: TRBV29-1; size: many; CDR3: CSGWDRTNEQFF; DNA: TGCAGCGGTTGGGACCGGACCAATGAGCAGTTCTTC
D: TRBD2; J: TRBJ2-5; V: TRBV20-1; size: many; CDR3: CSAPTSGGAWAKTQYF; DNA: TGCAGTGCTCCGACTAGCGGGGGGGCCTGGGCCAAGACCCAGTACTTC
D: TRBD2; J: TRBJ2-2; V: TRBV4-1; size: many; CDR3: CASSQRQRGTSGVTGELFF; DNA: TGCGCCAGCAGCCAACGCCAGAGGGGGACTAGCGGGGTCACCGGGGAGCTGTTTTTT
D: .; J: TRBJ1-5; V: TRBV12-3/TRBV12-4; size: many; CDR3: CASSAEGGKHQPQHF; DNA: TGTGCCAGTAGCGCCGAAGGGGGGAAACATCAGCCCCAGCATTTT
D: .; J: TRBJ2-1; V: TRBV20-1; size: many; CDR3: CSGNNNEQFF; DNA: TGCAGTGGGAATAACAATGAGCAGTTCTTC
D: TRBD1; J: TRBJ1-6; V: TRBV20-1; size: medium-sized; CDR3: CSAREGGNSPLHF; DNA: TGCAGTGCTCGGGAAGGGGGCAATTCACCCCTCCACTTT
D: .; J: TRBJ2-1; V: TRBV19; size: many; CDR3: CASSIGGSGYNEQFF; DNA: TGTGCCAGTAGTATTGGTGGGAGTGGGTACAATGAGCAGTTCTTC
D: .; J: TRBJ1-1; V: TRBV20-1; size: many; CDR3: CSARDSLQAEAFF; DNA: TGCAGTGCTCGGGACTCTCTCCAGGCTGAAGCTTTCTTT
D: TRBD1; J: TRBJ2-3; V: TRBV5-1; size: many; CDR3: CASSLGQGLFTDTQYF; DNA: TGCGCCAGCAGCTTGGGACAGGGCCTATTCACAGATACGCAGTATTTT
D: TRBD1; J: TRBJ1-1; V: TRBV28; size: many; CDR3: CASSSGQGGEAFF; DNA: TGTGCCAGCAGTTCGGGACAGGGAGGTGAAGCTTTCTTT
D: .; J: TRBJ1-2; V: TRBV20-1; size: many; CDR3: CSARDLSGYGYTF; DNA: TGCAGTGCTAGAGATCTGAGCGGCTATGGCTACACCTTC
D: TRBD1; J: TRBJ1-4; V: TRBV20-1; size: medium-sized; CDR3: CSAGVTGEEKLFF; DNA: TGCAGTGCTGGAGTGACAGGGGAGGAAAAACTGTTTTTT
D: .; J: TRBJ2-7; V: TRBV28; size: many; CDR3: CAIDSGGGYEQYF; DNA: TGTGCCATCGATAGCGGAGGGGGCTACGAGCAGTACTTC
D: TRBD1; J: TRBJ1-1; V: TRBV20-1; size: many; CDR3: CSARAGGLYTEAFF; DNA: TGCAGTGCTAGGGCAGGGGGCCTGTACACTGAAGCTTTCTTT
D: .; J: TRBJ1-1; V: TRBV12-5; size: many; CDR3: CASGLVREAFF; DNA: TGTGCTAGTGGTTTGGTCAGGGAAGCTTTCTTT
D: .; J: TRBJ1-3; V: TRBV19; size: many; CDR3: CASRQESSGNTIYF; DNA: TGTGCCAGCCGACAGGAGAGCTCTGGAAACACCATATATTTT
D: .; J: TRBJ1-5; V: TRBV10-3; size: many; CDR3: CAISERQYGMEPQHF; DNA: TGTGCCATCAGTGAACGTCAGTACGGCATGGAGCCCCAGCATTTT
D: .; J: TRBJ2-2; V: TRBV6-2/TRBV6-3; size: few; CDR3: CASSSELVATGELFF; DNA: TGTGCCAGCAGTTCCGAACTAGTGGCTACCGGGGAGCTGTTTTTT
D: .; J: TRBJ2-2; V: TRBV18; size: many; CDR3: CASSPTRQTNTGELFF; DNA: TGTGCCAGCTCACCGACCCGACAGACGAACACCGGGGAGCTGTTTTTT
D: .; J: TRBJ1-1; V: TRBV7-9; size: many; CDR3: CASSLETEAFF; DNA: TGTGCCAGCAGCTTAGAAACTGAAGCTTTCTTT
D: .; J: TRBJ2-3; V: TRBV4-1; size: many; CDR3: CASSQLRLSDTQYF; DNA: TGCGCCAGCAGCCAACTTCGACTGTCAGATACGCAGTATTTT
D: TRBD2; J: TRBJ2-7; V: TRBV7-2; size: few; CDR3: CASSPGVAGVEQYF; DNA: TGTGCCAGCAGCCCAGGTGTAGCGGGAGTTGAGCAGTACTTC
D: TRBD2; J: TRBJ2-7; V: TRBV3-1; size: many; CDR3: CASSQERLAGVPYEQYF; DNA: TGTGCCAGCAGCCAAGAGCGACTAGCGGGTGTTCCCTACGAGCAGTACTTC
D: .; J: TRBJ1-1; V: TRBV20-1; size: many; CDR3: CSARAGAPNTEAFF; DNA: TGCAGTGCTAGAGCCGGGGCTCCAAACACTGAAGCTTTCTTT
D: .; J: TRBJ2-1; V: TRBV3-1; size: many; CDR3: CASSTGPGLRNNEQFF; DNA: TGTGCCAGCAGCACTGGACCGGGACTCCGGAACAATGAGCAGTTCTTC
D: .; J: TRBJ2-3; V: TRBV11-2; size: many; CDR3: CASSFVQNTDTQYF; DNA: TGTGCCAGCAGCTTTGTCCAGAACACAGATACGCAGTATTTT
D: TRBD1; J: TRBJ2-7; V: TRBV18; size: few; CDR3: CTSSLSQGVGNEQCF; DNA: TGTACCAGCTCACTTTCCCAGGGGGTTGGTAATGAGCAGTGCTTC
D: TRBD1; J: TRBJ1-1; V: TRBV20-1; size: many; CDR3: CSARRGPNYEAFF; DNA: TGCAGTGCTAGAAGGGGGCCGAATTATGAAGCTTTCTTT
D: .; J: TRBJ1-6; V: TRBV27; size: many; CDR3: CASRPAERISPLHF; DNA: TGTGCCAGCAGGCCGGCAGAGCGAATTTCACCCCTCCACTTT
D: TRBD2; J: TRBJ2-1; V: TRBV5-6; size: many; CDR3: CASSGSGSSYNEQFF; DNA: TGTGCCAGCAGCGGAAGCGGGAGTTCCTACAATGAGCAGTTCTTC
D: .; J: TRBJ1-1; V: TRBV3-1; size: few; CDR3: CASSQGQDPQAFF; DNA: TGTGCCAGCAGCCAAGGACAGGATCCTCAAGCTTTCTTT
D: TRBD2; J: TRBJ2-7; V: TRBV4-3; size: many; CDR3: CASSQDLNSGRVGEQYF; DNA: TGCGCCAGCAGCCAAGACCTAAATAGCGGGAGGGTGGGCGAGCAGTACTTC
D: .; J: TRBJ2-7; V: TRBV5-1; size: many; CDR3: CASSPDRPEGQYF; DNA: TGCGCCAGCAGCCCCGATAGACCCGAAGGGCAGTACTTC
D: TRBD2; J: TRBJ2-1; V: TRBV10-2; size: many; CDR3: CASSEPGLADNEQFF; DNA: TGCGCCAGCAGTGAGCCGGGACTAGCGGACAATGAGCAGTTCTTC
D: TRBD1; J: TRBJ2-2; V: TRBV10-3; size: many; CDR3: CAIAPGTGNTGELFF; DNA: TGTGCCATTGCCCCCGGGACAGGGAACACCGGGGAGCTGTTTTTT
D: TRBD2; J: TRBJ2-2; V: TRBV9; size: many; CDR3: CASSPGTSGGAGTGELFF; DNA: TGTGCCAGCAGCCCTGGGACTAGCGGGGGGGCCGGAACCGGGGAGCTGTTTTTT
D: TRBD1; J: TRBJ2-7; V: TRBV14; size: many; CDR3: CASSQRDSVSYEQYF; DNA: TGTGCCAGCAGCCAAAGGGACAGCGTCTCCTACGAGCAGTACTTC
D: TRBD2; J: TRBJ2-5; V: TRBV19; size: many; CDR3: CASSASGLAFQKTQYF; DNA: TGTGCCAGTAGCGCCAGCGGACTAGCGTTTCAAAAGACCCAGTACTTC
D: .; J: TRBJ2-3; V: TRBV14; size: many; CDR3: CASSQDRRRGDTDTQYF; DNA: TGTGCCAGCAGCCAAGATAGGAGGAGGGGCGACACAGATACGCAGTATTTT
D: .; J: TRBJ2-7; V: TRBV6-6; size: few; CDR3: CASSSFKGGRGHYEQYF; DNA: TGTGCCAGCAGTTCCTTTAAAGGGGGGCGAGGGCACTACGAGCAGTACTTC
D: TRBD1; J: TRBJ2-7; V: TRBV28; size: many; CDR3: CASSVTGVGSYEQYF; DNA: TGTGCCAGCAGTGTTACAGGGGTAGGATCCTACGAGCAGTACTTC
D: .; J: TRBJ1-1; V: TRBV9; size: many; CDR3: CASSVELMNTEAFF; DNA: TGTGCCAGCAGCGTTGAGCTCATGAACACTGAAGCTTTCTTT
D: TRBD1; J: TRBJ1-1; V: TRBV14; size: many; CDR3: CASSLWDRWNTEAFF; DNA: TGTGCCAGCAGCCTATGGGACAGGTGGAACACTGAAGCTTTCTTT
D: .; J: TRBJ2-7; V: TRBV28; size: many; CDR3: CASSPPGLLRTYEQYF; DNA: TGTGCCAGCAGTCCACCGGGACTTCTTAGGACCTACGAGCAGTACTTC